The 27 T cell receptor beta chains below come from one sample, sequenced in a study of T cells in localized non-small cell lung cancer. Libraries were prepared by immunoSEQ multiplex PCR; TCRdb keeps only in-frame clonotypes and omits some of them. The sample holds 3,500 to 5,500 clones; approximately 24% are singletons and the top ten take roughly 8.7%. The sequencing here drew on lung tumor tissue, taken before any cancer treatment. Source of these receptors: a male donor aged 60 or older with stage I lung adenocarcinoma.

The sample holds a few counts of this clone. Here the CDR3 DNA reads TGTGCCAGCAGTTACGACCTGGCCTATGGCTACACCTTC. It is translated as CASSYDLAYGYTF. This chain uses TRBV6-8 with TRBJ1-2; D is unresolved. Trimming cost V 2 bases and J 4 bases, with 8 bases left between them. In germline, CDR1 is MNHGY, CDR2 SAAAGT. The CDR3 sequence is 13 residues long.

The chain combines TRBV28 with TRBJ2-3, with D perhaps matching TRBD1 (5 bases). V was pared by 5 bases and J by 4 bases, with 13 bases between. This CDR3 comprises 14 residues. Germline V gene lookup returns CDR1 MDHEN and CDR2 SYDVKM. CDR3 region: CASSASGFPDTQYF. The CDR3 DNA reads TGTGCCAGCAGTGCTTCAGGGTTCCCAGATACGCAGTATTTT. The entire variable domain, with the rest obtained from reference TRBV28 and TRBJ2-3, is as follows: DVKVTQSSRYLVKRTGEKVFLECVQDMDHENMFWYRQDPGLGLRLIYFSYDVKMKEKGDIPEGYSVSREKKERFSLILESASTNQTSMYLCASSASGFPDTQYFGPGTRLTVL.

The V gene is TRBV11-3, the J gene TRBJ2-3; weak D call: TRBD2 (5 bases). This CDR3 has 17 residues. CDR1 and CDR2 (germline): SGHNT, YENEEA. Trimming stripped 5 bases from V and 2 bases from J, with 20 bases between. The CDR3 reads CASSPRGGPNITDTQYF. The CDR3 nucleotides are TGTGCCAGCAGCCCCAGAGGCGGGCCGAATATCACAGATACGCAGTATTTT.

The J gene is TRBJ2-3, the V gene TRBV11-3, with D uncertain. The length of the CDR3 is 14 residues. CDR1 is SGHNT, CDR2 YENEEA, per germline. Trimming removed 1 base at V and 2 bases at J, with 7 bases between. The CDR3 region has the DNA TGTGCCAGCAGCTTAGTGCAGTTCACAGATACGCAGTATTTT. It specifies CASSLVQFTDTQYF.

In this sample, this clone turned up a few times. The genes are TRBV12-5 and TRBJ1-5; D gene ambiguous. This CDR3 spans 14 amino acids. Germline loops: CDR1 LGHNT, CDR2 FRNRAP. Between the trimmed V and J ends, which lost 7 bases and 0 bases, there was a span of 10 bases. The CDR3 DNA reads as TGTGCTAGTGCCCTAATTGATAGCAATCAGCCCCAGCATTTT. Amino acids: CASALIDSNQPQHF.

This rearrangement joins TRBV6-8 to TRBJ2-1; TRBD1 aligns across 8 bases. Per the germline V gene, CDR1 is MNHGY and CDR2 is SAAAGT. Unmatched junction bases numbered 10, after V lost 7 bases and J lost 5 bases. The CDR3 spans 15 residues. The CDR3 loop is CASNPGQAPDNEQFF. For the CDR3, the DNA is TGTGCCAGCAACCCGGGACAGGCTCCCGACAATGAGCAGTTCTTC.

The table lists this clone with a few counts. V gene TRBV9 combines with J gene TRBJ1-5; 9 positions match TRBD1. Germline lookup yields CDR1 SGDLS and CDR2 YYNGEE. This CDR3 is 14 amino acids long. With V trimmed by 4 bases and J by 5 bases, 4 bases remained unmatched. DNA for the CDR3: TGTGCCAGCAGCCGGGGACAGGGCCATCAGCCCCAGCATTTT. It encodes CASSRGQGHQPQHF.

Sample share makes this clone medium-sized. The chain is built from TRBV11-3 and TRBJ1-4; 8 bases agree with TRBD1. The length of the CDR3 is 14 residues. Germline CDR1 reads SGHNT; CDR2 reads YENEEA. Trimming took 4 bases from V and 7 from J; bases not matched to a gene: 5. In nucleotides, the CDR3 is TGTGCCAGCAGCTCCGGACAGGGAATTGAAAAACTGTTTTTT. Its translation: CASSSGQGIEKLFF.

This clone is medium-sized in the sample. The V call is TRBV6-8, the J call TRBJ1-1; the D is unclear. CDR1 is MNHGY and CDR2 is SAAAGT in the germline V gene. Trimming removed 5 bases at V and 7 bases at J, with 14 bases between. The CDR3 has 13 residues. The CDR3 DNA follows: TGTGCCAGCAGTCCTAAGGCAGTGGTTGAAGCTTTCTTT. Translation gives CASSPKAVVEAFF.

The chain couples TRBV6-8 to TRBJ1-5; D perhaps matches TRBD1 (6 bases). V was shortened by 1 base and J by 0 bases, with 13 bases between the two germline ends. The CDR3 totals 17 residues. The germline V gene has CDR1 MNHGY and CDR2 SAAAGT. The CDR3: CASSYWGRGGSNQPQHF. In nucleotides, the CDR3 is TGTGCCAGCAGTTACTGGGGCAGGGGAGGTAGCAATCAGCCCCAGCATTTT.

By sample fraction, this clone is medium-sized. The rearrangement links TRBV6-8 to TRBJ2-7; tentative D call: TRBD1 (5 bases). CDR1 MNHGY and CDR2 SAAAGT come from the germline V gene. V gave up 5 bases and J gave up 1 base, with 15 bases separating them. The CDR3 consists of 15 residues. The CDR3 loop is CASSGSFQGSYEQYF. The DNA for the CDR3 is TGTGCCAGCAGTGGGTCCTTTCAGGGATCCTACGAGCAGTACTTC.

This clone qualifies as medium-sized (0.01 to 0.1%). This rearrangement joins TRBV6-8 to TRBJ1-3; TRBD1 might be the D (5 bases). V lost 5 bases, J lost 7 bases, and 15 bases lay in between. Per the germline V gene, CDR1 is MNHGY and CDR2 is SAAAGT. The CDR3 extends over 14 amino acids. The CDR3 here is CASSEVRGGNTIYF. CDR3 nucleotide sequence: TGTGCCAGCAGTGAGGTGCGGGGCGGTAACACCATATATTTT.

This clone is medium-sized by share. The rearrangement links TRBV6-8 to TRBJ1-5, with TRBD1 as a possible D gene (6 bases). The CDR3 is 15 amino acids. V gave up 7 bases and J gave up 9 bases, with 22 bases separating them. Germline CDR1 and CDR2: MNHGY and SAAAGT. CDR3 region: CASTMGADVGRPQHF. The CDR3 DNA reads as TGTGCCAGCACCATGGGGGCAGACGTGGGTCGGCCCCAGCATTTT.

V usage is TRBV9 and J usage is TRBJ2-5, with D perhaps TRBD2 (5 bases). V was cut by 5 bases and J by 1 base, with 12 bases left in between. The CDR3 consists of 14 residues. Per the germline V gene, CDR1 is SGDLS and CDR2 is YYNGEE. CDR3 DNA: TGTGCCAGCAGTGCGGGCACCGTCCAAGAGACCCAGTACTTC. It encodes CASSAGTVQETQYF.

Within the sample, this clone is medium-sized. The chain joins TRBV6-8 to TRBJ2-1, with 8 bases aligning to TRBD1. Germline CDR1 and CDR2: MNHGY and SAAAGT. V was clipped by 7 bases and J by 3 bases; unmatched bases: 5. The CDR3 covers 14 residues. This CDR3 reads CASTPTGDYNEQFF. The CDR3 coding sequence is TGTGCCAGCACCCCGACAGGGGACTACAATGAGCAGTTCTTC.

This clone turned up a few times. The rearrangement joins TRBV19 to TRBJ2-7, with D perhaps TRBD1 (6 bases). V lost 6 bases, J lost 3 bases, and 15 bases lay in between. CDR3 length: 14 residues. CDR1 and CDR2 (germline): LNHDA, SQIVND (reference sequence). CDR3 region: CASRNIGQNYEQYF. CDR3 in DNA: TGTGCCAGTAGAAACATAGGACAGAACTACGAGCAGTACTTC.

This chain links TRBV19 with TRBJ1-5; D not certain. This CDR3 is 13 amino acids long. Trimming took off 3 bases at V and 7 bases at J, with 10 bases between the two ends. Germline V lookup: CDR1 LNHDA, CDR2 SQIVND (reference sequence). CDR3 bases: TGTGCCAGTAGTATCGGAGTTTTGCAGCCCCAGCATTTT. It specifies CASSIGVLQPQHF.

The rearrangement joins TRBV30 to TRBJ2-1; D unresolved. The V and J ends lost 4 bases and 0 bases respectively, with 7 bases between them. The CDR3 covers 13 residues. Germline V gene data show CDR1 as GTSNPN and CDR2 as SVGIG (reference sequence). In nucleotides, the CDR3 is TGTGCCTGGACCAGGAGCTCCTACAATGAGCAGTTCTTC. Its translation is CAWTRSSYNEQFF.

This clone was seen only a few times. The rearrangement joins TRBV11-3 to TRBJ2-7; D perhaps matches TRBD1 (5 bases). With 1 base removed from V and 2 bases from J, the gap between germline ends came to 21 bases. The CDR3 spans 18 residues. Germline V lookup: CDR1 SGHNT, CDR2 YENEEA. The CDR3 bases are TGTGCCAGCAGCTTAGTCGATTGGATCAGGGAAGCCCCCTACGAGCAGTACTTC. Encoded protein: CASSLVDWIREAPYEQYF.

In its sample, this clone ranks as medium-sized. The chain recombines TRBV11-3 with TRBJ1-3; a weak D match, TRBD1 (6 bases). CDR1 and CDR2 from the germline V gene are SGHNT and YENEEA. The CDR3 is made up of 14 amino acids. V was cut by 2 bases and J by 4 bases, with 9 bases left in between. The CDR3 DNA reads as TGTGCCAGCAGCTTACTTGGACAGGGAAACACCATATATTTT. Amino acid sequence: CASSLLGQGNTIYF.

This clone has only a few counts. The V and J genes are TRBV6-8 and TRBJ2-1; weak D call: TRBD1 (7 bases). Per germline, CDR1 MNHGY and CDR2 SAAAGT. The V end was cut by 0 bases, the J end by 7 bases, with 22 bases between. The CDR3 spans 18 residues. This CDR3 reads CASSYSELWRGHGNEQFF. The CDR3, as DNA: TGTGCCAGCAGTTACTCGGAGCTTTGGAGGGGGCACGGGAATGAGCAGTTCTTC.

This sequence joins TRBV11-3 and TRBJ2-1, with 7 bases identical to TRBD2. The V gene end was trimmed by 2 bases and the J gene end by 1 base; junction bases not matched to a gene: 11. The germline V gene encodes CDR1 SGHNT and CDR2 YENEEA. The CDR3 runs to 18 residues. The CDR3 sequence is CASSLFGGPGGSYNEQFF. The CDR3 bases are TGTGCCAGCAGCTTATTCGGCGGCCCGGGGGGTTCCTACAATGAGCAGTTCTTC.

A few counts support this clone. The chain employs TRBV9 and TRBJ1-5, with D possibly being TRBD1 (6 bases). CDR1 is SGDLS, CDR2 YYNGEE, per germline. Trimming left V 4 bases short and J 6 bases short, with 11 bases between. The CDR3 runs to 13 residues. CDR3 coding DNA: TGTGCCAGCAGCCTCAGGGGTGTTCAGCCCCAGCATTTT. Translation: CASSLRGVQPQHF.

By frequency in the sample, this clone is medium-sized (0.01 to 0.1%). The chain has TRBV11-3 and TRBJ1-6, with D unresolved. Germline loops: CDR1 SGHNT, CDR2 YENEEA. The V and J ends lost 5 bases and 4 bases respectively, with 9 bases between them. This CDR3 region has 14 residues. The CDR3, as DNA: TGTGCCAGCAGCCCCGGTTTTTATAATTCACCCCTCCACTTT. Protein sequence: CASSPGFYNSPLHF.

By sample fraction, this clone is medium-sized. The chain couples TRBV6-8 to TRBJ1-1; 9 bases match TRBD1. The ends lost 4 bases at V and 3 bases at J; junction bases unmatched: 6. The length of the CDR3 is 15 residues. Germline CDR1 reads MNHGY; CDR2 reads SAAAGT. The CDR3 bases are TGTGCCAGCAGTTCTCTGGACAGGGGCCACACTGAAGCTTTCTTT. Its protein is CASSSLDRGHTEAFF.

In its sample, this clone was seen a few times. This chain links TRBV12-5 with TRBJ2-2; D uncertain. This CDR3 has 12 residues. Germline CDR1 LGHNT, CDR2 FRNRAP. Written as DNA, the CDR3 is TGTGCCAGCAACGCCGACACCGGGGAGCTGTTTTTT. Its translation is CASNADTGELFF.

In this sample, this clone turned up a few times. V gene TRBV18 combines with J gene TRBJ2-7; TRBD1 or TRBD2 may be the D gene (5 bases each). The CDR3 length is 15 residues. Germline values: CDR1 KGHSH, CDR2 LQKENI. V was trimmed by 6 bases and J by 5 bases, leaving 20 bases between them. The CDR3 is CASSPTGTLLDEQYF. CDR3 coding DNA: TGTGCCAGCTCCCCCACCGGGACCCTGTTAGACGAGCAGTACTTC.